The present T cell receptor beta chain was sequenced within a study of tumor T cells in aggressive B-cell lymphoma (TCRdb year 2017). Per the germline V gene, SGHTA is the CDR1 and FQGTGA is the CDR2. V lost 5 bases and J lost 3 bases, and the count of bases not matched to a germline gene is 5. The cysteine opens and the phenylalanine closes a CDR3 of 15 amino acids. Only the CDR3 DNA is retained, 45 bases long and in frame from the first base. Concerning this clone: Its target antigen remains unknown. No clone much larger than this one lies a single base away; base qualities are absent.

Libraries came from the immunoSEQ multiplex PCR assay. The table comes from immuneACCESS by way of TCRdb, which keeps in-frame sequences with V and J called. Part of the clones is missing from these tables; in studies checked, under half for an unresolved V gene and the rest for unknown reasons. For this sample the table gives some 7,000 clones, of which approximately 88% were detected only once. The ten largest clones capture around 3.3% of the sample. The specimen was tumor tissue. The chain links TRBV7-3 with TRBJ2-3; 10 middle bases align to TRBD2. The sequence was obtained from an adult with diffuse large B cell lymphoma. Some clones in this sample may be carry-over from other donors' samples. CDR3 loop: CASSPSGGGTDTQYF. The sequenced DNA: TGTGCCAGCAGCCCTAGCGGGGGAGGGACAGATACGCAGTATTTT.